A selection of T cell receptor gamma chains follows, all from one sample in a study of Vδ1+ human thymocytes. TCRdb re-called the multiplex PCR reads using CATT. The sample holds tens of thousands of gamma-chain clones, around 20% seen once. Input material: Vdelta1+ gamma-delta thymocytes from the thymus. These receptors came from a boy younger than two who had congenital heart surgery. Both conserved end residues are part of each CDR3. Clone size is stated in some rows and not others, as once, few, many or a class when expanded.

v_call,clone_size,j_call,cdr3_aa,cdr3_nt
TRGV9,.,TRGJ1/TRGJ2,CALWVRPDKKLF,TGTGCCTTGTGGGTTCGCCCAGATAAGAAACTCTTT
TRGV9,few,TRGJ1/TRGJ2,CALWEVPKLF,TGTGCCTTGTGGGAGGTGCCCAAACTCTTT
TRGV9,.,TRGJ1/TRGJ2,CALWEPHYYKKLF,TGTGCCTTGTGGGAGCCACATTATTATAAGAAACTCTTT
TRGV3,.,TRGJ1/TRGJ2,CATWDRPTWYKKLF,TGTGCCACCTGGGACAGGCCTACCTGGTATAAGAAACTCTTT
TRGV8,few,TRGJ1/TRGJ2,CATWDRRDYKKLF,TGTGCCACCTGGGATAGGCGAGATTATAAGAAACTCTTT
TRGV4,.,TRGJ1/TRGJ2,CATWDGKSYYKKLF,TGTGCCACCTGGGATGGGAAGAGTTATTATAAGAAACTCTTT
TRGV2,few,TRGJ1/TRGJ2,CATWDGLKKLF,TGTGCCACCTGGGACGGGTTGAAGAAACTCTTT
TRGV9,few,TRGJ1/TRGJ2,CALWEWGITKLF,TGTGCCTTGTGGGAGTGGGGGATAACGAAACTCTTT
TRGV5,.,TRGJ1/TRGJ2,CATWEQNYKKLF,TGTGCCACCTGGGAGCAAAATTATAAGAAACTCTTT
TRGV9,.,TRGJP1,CTTGWFKIF,TGTACCACTGGTTGGTTCAAGATATTT
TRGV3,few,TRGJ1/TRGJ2,CATWDGRSNYYKKLF,TGTGCCACCTGGGACGGGCGATCGAATTATTATAAGAAACTCTTT
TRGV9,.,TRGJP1,CALWEQRTTGWFKIF,TGTGCCTTGTGGGAGCAAAGGACCACTGGTTGGTTCAAGATATTT
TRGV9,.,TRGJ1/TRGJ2,CALWEGPPYYKKLF,TGTGCCTTGTGGGAGGGGCCACCATATTATAAGAAACTCTTT
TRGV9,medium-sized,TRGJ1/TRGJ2,CALWEVGKKLF,TGTGCCTTGTGGGAGGTGGGGAAGAAACTCTTT
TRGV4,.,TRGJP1,CATWDGLGAGWFKIF,TGTGCCACCTGGGATGGGCTGGGAGCTGGTTGGTTCAAGATATTT
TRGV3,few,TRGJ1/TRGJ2,CATWDTTRYKKLF,TGTGCCACCTGGGACACAACACGTTATAAGAAACTCTTT
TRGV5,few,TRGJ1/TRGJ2,CATWDRRPEFYYKKLF,TGTGCCACCTGGGACAGGCGTCCCGAATTTTATTATAAGAAACTCTTT
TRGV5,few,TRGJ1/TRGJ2,CATWSTKKKLF,TGTGCCACCTGGTCAACTAAAAAGAAACTCTTT
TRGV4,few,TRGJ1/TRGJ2,CATWDHSELF,TGTGCCACCTGGGATCATTCGGAACTCTTT
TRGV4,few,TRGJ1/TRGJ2,CATWASPHYYKKLF,TGTGCCACCTGGGCCAGTCCCCATTATTATAAGAAACTCTTT
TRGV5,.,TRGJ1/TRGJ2,CATWDRPWDYKKLF,TGTGCCACCTGGGACAGGCCGTGGGATTATAAGAAACTCTTT
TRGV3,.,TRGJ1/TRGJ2,CATWDPRIKKKLF,TGTGCCACCTGGGACCCACGGATAAAAAAGAAACTCTTT
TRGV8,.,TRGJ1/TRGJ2,CATWELEHYKKLF,TGTGCCACCTGGGAACTTGAGCATTATAAGAAACTCTTT
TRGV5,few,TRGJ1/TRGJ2,CATWDRPQGYYKKLF,TGTGCCACCTGGGACAGGCCTCAGGGGTATTATAAGAAACTCTTT
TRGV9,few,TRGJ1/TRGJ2,CALWEEFTYLGNYYKKLF,TGTGCCTTGTGGGAGGAATTCACCTATTTGGGAAATTATTATAAGAAACTCTTT
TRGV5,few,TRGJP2,CATWDRPSSDWIKTF,TGTGCCACCTGGGACAGGCCAAGTAGTGATTGGATCAAGACGTTT
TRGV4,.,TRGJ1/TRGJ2,CATWAPPAIYYKKLF,TGTGCCACCTGGGCCCCACCCGCAATTTATTATAAGAAACTCTTT
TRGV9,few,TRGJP,CALWEVRQELGKKIKVF,TGTGCCTTGTGGGAGGTGCGGCAAGAGTTGGGCAAAAAAATCAAGGTATTT
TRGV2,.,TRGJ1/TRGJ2,CATWPQTYKKLF,TGTGCCACCTGGCCCCAAACTTATAAGAAACTCTTT
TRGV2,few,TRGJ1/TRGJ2,CATWDGADGYKKLF,TGTGCCACCTGGGACGGAGCCGACGGTTATAAGAAACTCTTT
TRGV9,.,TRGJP,CALWEVQRELGKKIKVF,TGTGCCTTGTGGGAGGTGCAGCGGGAGTTGGGCAAAAAAATCAAGGTATTT
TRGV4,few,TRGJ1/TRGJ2,CATWDVLYYYKKLF,TGTGCCACCTGGGATGTCCTCTATTATTATAAGAAACTCTTT
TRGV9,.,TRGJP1,CALWGTTGWFKIF,TGTGCCTTGTGGGGGACCACTGGTTGGTTCAAGATATTT
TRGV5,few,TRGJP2,CATWDRRFESDWIKTF,TGTGCCACCTGGGACAGGCGTTTTGAGAGTGATTGGATCAAGACGTTT
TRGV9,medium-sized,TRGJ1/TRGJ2,CALWEGKKLF,TGTGCCTTGTGGGAGGGTAAGAAACTCTTT
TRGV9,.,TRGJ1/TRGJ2,CALWESPNYYKKLF,TGTGCCTTGTGGGAGTCCCCTAATTATTATAAGAAACTCTTT
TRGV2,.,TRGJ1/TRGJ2,CATWDNRYKKLF,TGTGCCACCTGGGACAATCGGTATAAGAAACTCTTT
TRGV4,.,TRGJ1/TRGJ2,CATWVPRDYYKKLF,TGTGCCACCTGGGTCCCTCGGGATTATTATAAGAAACTCTTT
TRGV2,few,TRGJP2,CATWEARSSDWIKTF,TGTGCCACCTGGGAGGCGCGGAGTAGTGATTGGATCAAGACGTTT
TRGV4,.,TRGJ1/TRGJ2,CATWDGPSSYYKKLF,TGTGCCACCTGGGATGGGCCTTCCTCCTATTATAAGAAACTCTTT
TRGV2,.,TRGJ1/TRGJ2,CATWDGDYKKLF,TGTGCCACCTGGGACGGTGACTATAAGAAACTCTTT
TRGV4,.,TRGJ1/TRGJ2,CATWDGPPWDYKKLF,TGTGCCACCTGGGATGGACCCCCGTGGGATTATAAGAAACTCTTT
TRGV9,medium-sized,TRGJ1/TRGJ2,CALWEVYYKKLF,TGTGCCTTGTGGGAGGTCTATTATAAGAAACTCTTT
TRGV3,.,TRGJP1,CAAWDRYRSGWFKIF,TGTGCCGCCTGGGACAGGTATAGATCTGGTTGGTTCAAGATATTT
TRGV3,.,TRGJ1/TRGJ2,CATWDRQGYKKLF,TGTGCCACCTGGGACAGGCAAGGCTATAAGAAACTCTTT
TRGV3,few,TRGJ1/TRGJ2,CATWDSKGYKKLF,TGTGCCACCTGGGACAGCAAGGGGTATAAGAAACTCTTT
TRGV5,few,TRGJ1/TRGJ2,CATWDGLKKLF,TGTGCCACCTGGGACGGACTAAAGAAACTCTTT
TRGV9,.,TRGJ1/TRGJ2,CALWPRPGANYYKKLF,TGTGCCTTGTGGCCAAGACCAGGGGCCAATTATTATAAGAAACTCTTT
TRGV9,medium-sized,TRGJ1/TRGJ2,CALWEDKKLF,TGTGCCTTGTGGGAGGATAAGAAACTCTTT
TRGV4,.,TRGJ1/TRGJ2,CATWDVRKLF,TGTGCCACCTGGGATGTGAGGAAACTCTTT
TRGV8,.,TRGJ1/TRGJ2,CATWARRDPYYKKLF,TGTGCCACCTGGGCCCGTCGGGACCCTTATTATAAGAAACTCTTT
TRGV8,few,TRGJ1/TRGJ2,CATWDKGGRGHYKKLF,TGTGCCACCTGGGATAAGGGGGGCCGTGGGCATTATAAGAAACTCTTT
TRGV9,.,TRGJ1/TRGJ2,CALWEVFNYKKLF,TGTGCCTTGTGGGAGGTGTTCAATTATAAGAAACTCTTT
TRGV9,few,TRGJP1,CALWIPGWFKIF,TGTGCCTTGTGGATCCCCGGTTGGTTCAAGATATTT
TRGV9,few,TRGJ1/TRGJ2,CALWEVQENYYKKLF,TGTGCCTTGTGGGAGGTGCAGGAGAATTATTATAAGAAACTCTTT
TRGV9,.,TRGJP,CALWEPCELGKKIKVF,TGTGCCTTGTGGGAGCCCTGTGAGCTGGGCAAAAAAATCAAGGTATTT
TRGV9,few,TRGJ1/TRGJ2,CALWVRGYYKKLF,TGTGCCTTGTGGGTTAGGGGTTATTATAAGAAACTCTTT
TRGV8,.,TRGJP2,CATWEPYSSDWIKTF,TGTGCCACCTGGGAACCATATAGTAGTGATTGGATCAAGACGTTT
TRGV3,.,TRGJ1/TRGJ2,CATWDRRNYYKKLF,TGTGCCACCTGGGACAGGAGGAATTATTATAAGAAACTCTTT